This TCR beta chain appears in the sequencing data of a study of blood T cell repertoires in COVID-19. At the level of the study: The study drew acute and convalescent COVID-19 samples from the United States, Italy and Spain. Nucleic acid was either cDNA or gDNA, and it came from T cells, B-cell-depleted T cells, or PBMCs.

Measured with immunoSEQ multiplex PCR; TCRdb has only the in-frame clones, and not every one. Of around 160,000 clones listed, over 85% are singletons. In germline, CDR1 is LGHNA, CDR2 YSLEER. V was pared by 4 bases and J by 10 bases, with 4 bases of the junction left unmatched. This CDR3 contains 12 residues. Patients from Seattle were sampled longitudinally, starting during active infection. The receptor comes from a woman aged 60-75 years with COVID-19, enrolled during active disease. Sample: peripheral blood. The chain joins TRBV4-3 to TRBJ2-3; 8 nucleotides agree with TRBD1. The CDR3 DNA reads TGCGCCAGCAGCCCCCGACAGGGGCCGCAGTATTTT. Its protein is CASSPRQGPQYF.